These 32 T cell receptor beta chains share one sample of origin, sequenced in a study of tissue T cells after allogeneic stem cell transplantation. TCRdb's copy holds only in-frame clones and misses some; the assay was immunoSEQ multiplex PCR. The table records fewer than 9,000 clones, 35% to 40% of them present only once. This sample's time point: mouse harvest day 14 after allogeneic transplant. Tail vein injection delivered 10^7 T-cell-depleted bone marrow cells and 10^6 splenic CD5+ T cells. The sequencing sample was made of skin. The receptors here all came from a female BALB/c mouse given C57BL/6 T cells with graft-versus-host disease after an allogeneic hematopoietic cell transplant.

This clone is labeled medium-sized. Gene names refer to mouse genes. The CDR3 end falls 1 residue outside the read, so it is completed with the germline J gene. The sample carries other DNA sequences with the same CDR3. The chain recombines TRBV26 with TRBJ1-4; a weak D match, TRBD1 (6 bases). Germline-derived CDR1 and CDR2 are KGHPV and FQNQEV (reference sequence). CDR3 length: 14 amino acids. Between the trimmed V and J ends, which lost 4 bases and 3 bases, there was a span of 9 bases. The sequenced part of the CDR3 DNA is TGTGCCAGCAGTCCAGGACAGACCAACGAAAGATTATTT. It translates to CASSPGQTNERLF. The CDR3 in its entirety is CASSPGQTNERLFF.

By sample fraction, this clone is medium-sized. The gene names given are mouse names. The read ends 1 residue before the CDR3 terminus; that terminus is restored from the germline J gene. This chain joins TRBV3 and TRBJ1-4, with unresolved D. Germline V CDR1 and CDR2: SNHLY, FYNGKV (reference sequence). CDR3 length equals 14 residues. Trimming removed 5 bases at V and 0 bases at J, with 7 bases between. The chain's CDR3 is CASSTEISNERLFF. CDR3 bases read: TGTGCCAGCAGCACAGAAATTTCCAACGAAAGATTATTT.

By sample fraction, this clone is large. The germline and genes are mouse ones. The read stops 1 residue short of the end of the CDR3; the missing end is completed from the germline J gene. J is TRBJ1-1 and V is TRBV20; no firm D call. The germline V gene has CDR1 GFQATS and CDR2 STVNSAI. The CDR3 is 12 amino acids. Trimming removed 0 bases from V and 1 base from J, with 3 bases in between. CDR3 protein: CGARDGNTEVFF. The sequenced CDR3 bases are TGTGGTGCTAGGGACGGGAACACAGAAGTCTTC.

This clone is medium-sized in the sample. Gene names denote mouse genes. CDR3 protein: CASSSGLGNSYEQYF. Partial CDR3 DNA: TGTGCCAGCAGTTCGGGACTGGGGAACTCCTATGAACAGTAC. The V and J genes are TRBV26 and TRBJ2-7, with 10 bases matching TRBD2. The CDR3 end is not reached by the read, which stops 1 residue before it; the germline J gene fills it in. Trimming removed 5 bases from V and 0 bases from J; junction bases left unmatched: 4. The CDR3 sequence is 15 residues long. The germline CDR1 and CDR2 sequences are KGHPV and FQNQEV (reference sequence).

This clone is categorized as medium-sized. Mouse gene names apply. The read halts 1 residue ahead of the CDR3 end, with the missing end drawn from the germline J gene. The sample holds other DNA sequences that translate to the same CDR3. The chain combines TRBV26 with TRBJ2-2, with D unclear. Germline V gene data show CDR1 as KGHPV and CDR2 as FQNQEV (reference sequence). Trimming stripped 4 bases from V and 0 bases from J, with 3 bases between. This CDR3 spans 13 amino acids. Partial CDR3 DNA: TGTGCCAGCAGTCCAGCAAACACCGGGCAGCTCTAC. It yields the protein CASSPANTGQLY. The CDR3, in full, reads CASSPANTGQLYF. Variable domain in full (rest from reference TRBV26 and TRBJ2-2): NSKVIQTPRYLVKGQGQKAKMRCIPEKGHPVVFWYQQNKNNEFKFLINFQNQEVLQQIDMTEKRFSAECPSNSPCSLEIQSSEAGDSALYLCASSPANTGQLYFGEGSKLTVL.

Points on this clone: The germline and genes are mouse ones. The DNA read from the CDR3 is TGTGCCAGCAGTTTCATTGCAAACACAGAAGTCTTC. This translates into CASSFIANTEVF. From start to end, the CDR3 is CASSFIANTEVFF. The chain employs TRBV26 and TRBJ1-1; D gene ambiguous. The CDR3 goes on 1 residue after the read ends, and that part is filled in from the germline J gene. Germline values: CDR1 KGHPV, CDR2 FQNQEV (reference sequence). The CDR3 contains 13 residues. The germline V and J ends were trimmed by 5 bases and 0 bases, with 7 bases remaining between them.

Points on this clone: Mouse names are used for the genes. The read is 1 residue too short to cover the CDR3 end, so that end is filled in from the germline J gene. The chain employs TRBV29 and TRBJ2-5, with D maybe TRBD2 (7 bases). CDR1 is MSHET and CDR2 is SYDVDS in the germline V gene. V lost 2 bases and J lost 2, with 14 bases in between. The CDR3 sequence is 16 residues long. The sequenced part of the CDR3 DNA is TGTGCTAGCAGTTTAAGTTGGGGGGCACGCCAAGACACCCAGTAC. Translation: CASSLSWGARQDTQY. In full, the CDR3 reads CASSLSWGARQDTQYF.

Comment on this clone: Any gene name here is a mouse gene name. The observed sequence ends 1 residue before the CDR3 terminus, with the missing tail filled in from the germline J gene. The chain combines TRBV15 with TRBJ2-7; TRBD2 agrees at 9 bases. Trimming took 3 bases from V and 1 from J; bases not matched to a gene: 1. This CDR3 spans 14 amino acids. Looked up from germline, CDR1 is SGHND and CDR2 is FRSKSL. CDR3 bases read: TGTGCCAGCAGTTTGACTGGGGGATCCTATGAACAGTAC. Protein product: CASSLTGGSYEQY. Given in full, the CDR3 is CASSLTGGSYEQYF. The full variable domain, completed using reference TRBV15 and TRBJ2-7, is DAGVTQTPRHEVAEKGQTIILKCEPVSGHNDLFWYRQTKIQGLELLSYFRSKSLMEDGGAFKDRFKAEMLNSSFSTLKIQPTEPKDSAVYLCASSLTGGSYEQYFGPGTRLTVL.

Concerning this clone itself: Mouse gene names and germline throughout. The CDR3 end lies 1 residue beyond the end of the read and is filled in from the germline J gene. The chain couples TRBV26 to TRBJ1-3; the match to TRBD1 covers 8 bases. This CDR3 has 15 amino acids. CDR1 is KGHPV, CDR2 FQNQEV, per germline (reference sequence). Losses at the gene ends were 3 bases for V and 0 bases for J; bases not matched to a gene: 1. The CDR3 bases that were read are TGTGCCAGCAGTCTAGGACAGGGTTCTGGAAATACGCTCTAT. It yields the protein CASSLGQGSGNTLY. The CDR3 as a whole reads CASSLGQGSGNTLYF.

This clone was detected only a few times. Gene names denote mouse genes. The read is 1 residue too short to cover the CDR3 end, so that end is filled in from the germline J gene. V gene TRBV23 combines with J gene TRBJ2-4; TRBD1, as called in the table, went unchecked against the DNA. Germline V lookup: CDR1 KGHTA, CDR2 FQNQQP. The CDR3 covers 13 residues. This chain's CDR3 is CSSTRQGQNTLYF. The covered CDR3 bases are TGCTCCAGCACCCGACAGGGGCAAAACACCTTGTAC.

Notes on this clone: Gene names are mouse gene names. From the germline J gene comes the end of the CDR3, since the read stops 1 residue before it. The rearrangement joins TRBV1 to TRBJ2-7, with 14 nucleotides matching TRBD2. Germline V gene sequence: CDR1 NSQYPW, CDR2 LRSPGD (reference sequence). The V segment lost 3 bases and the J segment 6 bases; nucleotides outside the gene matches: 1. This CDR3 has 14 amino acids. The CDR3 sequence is CTCSAGLGGLEQYF. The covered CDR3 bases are TGCACCTGCAGTGCGGGACTGGGGGGGCTTGAACAGTAC.

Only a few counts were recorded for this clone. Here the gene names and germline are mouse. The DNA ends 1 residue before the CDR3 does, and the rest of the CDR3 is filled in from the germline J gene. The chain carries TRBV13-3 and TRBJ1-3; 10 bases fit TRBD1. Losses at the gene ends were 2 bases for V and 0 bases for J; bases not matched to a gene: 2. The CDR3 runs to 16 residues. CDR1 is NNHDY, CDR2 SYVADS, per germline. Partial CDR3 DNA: TGTGCCAGCAGTGAAGGACAGGGGGTTTCTGGAAATACGCTCTAT. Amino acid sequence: CASSEGQGVSGNTLY. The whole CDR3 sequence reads CASSEGQGVSGNTLYF.

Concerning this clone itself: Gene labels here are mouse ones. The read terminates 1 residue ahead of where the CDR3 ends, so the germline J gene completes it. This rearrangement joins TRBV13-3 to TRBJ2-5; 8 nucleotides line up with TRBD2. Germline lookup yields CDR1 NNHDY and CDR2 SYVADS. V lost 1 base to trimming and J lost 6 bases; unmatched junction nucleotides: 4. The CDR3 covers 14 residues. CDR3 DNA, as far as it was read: TGTGCCAGCAGTGATTCTGGGGGGTGGGACACCCAGTAC. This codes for CASSDSGGWDTQY. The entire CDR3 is CASSDSGGWDTQYF.

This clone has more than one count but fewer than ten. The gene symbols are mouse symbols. CDR3 DNA (partial): TGTGCTAGCACCGAAGGGAATACGCTCTAT. This sequence encodes CASTEGNTLY. The entire CDR3 reads CASTEGNTLYF. The gene calls are TRBV29 and TRBJ1-3; D not resolved. The sequenced fragment ends 1 residue before the CDR3 boundary, so the rest is inferred from the germline J gene. This CDR3 contains 11 residues. The germline CDR1 and CDR2 sequences are MSHET and SYDVDS. Deletions cut 7 bases from V and 7 bases from J, with 8 bases between. The full variable domain, in which reference TRBV29 and TRBJ1-3 provide the parts outside the CDR3, is DMKVTQMPRYLIKRMGENVLLECGQDMSHETMYWYRQDPGLGLQLIYISYDVDSNSEGDIPKGYRVSRKKREHFSLILDSAKTNQTSVYFCASTEGNTLYFGEGSRLIVV.

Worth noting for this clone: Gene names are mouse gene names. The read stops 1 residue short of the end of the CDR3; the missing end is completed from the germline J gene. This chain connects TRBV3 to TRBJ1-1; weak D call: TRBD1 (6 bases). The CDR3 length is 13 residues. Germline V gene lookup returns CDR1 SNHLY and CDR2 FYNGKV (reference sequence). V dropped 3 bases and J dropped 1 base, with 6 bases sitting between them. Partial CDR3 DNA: TGTGCCAGCAGCTTGACAGGGAACACAGAAGTCTTC. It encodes CASSLTGNTEVF. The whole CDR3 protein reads CASSLTGNTEVFF.

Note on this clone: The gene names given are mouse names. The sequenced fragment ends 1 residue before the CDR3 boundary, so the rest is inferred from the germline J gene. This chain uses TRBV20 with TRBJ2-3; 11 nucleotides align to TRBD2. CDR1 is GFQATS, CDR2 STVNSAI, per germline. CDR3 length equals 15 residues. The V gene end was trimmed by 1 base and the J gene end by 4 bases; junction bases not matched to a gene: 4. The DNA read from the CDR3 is TGTGGTGCTAGGGTCCGGGACTGGGGGACAGAAACGCTGTAT. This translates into CGARVRDWGTETLY. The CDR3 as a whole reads CGARVRDWGTETLYF. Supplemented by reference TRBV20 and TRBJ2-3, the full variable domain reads GALVYQYPRRTICKSGTSMRMECQAVGFQATSVAWYRQSPQKTFELIALSTVNSAIKYEQNFTQEKFPISHPNLSFSSMTVLNAYLEDRGLYLCGARVRDWGTETLYFGSGTRLTVL.

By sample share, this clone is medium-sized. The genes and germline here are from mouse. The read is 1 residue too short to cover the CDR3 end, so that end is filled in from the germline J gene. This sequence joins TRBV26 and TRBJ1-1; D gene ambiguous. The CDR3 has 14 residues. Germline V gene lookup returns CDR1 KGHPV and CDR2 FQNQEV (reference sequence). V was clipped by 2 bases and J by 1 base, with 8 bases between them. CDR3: CASSLQWGNTEVFF. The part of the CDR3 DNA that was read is TGTGCCAGCAGTCTGCAGTGGGGAAACACAGAAGTCTTC. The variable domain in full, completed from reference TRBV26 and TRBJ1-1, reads NSKVIQTPRYLVKGQGQKAKMRCIPEKGHPVVFWYQQNKNNEFKFLINFQNQEVLQQIDMTEKRFSAECPSNSPCSLEIQSSEAGDSALYLCASSLQWGNTEVFFGKGTRLTVV.

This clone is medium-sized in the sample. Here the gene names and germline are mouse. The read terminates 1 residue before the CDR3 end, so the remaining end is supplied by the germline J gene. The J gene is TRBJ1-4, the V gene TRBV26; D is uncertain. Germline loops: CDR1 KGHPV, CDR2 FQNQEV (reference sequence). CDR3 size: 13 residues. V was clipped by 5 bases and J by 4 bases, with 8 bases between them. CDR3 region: CASSSAFNERLFF. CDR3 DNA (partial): TGTGCCAGCAGTTCGGCATTCAACGAAAGATTATTT. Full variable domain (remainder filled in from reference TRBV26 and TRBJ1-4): NSKVIQTPRYLVKGQGQKAKMRCIPEKGHPVVFWYQQNKNNEFKFLINFQNQEVLQQIDMTEKRFSAECPSNSPCSLEIQSSEAGDSALYLCASSSAFNERLFFGHGTKLSVL.

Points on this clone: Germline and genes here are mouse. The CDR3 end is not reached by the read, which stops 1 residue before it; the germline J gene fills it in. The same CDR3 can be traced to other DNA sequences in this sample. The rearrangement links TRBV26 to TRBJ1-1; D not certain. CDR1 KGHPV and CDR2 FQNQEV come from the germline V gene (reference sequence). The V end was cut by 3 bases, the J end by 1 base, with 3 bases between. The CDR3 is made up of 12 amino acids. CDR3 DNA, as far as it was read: TGTGCCAGCAGTCTAGGAAACACAGAAGTCTTC. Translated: CASSLGNTEVF. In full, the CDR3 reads CASSLGNTEVFF.

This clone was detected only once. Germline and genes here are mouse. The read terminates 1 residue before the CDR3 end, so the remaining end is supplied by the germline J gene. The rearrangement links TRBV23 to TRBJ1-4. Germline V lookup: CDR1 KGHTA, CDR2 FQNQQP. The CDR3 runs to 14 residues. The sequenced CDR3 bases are TGCTCCAGCAGTCAAAAGATTTCCAACGAAAGATTATTT. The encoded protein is CSSSQKISNERLF. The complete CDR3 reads CSSSQKISNERLFF.

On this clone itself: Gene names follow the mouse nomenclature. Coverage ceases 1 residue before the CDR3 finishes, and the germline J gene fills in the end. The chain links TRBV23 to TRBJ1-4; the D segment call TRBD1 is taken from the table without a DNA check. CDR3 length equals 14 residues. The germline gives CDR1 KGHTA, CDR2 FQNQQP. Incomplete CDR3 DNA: TGCTCCAGCAGTAGGACAGTTTCCAACGAAAGATTATTT. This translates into CSSSRTVSNERLF. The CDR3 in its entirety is CSSSRTVSNERLFF.

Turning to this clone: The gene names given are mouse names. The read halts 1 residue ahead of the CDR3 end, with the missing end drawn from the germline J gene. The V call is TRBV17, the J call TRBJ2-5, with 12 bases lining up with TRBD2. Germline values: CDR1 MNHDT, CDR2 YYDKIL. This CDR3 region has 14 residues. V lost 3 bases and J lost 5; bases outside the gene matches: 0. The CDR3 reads CASSRTGGADTQYF. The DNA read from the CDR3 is TGTGCTAGCAGTAGGACTGGGGGGGCAGACACCCAGTAC.

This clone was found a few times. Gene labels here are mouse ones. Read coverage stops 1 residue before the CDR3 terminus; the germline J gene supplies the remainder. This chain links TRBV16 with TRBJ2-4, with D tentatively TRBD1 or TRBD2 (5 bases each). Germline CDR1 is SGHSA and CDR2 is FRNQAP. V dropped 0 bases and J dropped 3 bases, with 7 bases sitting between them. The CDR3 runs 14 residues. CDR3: CASSLEGPQNTLYF. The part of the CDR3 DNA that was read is TGTGCAAGCAGCTTAGAGGGGCCGCAAAACACCTTGTAC.

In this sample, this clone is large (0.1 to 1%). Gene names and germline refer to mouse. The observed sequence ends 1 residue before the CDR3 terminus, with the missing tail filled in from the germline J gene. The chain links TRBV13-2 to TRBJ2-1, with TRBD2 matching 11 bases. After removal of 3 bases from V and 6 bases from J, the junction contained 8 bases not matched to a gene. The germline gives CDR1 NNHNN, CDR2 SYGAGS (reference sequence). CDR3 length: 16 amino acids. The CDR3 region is CASGGRHWGGFAEQFF. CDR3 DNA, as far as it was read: TGTGCCAGCGGTGGCCGTCACTGGGGGGGCTTTGCTGAGCAGTTC.

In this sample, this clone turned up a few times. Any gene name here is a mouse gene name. The CDR3 bases that were read are TGTGCCAGCAGTCCTCACAGGGGTAGTCAAAACACCTTGTAC. Translating gives CASSPHRGSQNTLY. The entire CDR3 sequence reads CASSPHRGSQNTLYF. The chain links TRBV26 to TRBJ2-4, with 7 bases fitting TRBD1. The missing CDR3 end, 1 residue past where the read stops, is filled in from the germline J gene. CDR1 is KGHPV and CDR2 is FQNQEV in the germline V gene (reference sequence). The CDR3 has 15 amino acids. Trimming removed 4 bases from V and 0 bases from J; junction bases left unmatched: 4. Looking up the rest from reference TRBV26 and TRBJ2-4 gives the full variable domain: NSKVIQTPRYLVKGQGQKAKMRCIPEKGHPVVFWYQQNKNNEFKFLINFQNQEVLQQIDMTEKRFSAECPSNSPCSLEIQSSEAGDSALYLCASSPHRGSQNTLYFGAGTRLSVL.

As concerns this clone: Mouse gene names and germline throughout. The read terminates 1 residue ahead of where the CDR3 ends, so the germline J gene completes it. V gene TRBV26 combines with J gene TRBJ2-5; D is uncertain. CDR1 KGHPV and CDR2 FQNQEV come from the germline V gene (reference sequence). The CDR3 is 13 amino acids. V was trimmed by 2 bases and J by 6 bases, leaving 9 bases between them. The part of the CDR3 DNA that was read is TGTGCCAGCAGTCTGGGAGGGTTGGACACCCAGTAC. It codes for CASSLGGLDTQY. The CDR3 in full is CASSLGGLDTQYF.

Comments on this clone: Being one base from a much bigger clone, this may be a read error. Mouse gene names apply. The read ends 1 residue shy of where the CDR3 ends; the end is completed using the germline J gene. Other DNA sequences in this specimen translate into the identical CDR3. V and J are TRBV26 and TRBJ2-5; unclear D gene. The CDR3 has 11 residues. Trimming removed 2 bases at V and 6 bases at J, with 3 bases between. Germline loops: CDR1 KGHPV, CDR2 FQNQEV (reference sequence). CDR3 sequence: CASSLKDTQYF. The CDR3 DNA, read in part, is TGTGCCAGCAGTCTGAAGGACACCCAGTAC.

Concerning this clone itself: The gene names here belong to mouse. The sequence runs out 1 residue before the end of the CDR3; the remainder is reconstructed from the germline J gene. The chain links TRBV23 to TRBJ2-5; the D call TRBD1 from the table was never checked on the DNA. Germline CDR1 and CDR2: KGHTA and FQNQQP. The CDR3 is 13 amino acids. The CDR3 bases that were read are TGCTCCCGCAGTCAATCTCAGGGGGACACCCAGTAC. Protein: CSRSQSQGDTQY. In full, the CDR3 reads CSRSQSQGDTQYF.

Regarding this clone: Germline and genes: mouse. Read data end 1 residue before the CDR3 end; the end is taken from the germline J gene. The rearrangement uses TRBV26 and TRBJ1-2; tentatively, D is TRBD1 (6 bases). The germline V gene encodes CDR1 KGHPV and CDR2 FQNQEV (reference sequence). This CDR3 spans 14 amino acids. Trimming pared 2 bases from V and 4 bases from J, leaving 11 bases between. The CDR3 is CASSLAGAGSDYTF. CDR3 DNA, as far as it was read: TGTGCCAGCAGTCTGGCGGGGGCAGGCTCCGACTACACC.

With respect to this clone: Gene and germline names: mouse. CDR3 DNA, as far as it was read: TGTGCCACCTCGACAGAAACAAACACCGGGCAGCTCTAC. The encoded protein is CATSTETNTGQLY. The whole CDR3 sequence is CATSTETNTGQLYF. The J gene is TRBJ2-2, the V gene TRBV3, with a tentative D call TRBD1 (5 bases). The read ends 1 residue before the CDR3 terminus; that terminus is restored from the germline J gene. The germline gives CDR1 SNHLY, CDR2 FYNGKV (reference sequence). The V end lost 10 bases, the J end lost 0 bases, and 12 bases lay between the germline ends. This CDR3 spans 14 amino acids.

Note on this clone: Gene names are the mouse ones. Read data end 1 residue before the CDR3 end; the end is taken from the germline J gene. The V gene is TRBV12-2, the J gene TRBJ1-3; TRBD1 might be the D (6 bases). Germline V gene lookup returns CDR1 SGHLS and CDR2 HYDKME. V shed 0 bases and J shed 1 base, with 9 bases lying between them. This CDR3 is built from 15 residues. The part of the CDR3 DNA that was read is TGTGCCAGCTCTCTCGGGGGGCAATCTGGAAATACGCTCTAT. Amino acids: CASSLGGQSGNTLY. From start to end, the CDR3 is CASSLGGQSGNTLYF.

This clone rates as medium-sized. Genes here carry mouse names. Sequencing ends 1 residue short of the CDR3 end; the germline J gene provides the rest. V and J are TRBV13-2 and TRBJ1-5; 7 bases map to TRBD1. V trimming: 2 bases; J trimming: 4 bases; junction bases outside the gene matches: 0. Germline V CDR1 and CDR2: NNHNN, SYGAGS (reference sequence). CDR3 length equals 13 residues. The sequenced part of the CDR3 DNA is TGTGCCAGCGGTGACAGGGGGAACCAGGCTCCGCTT. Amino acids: CASGDRGNQAPL. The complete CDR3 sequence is CASGDRGNQAPLF.